This note documents a single TCR beta chain sequence. The data were obtained in a study of blood T cell repertoires in COVID-19. Overall study context: PBMCs, B-cell-depleted T cells, or T cells provided the cDNA or gDNA that made up the material.

CDR1 is MNHNS and CDR2 is SASEGT in the germline V gene. The CDR3 spans 14 residues. V dropped 2 bases and J dropped 0 bases, with 7 bases sitting between them. Using immunoSEQ multiplex PCR, the repertoire was profiled, and TCRdb retains in-frame clones only, with some absent. Of about 120,000 clones in the sample, around nine tenths are singletons; the top ten hold roughly 1.4%. V usage is TRBV6-1 and J usage is TRBJ1-1; TRBD1 might be the D (5 bases). The sequence was obtained from a human donor in a cohort sampled during active COVID-19. Material: peripheral blood. CDR3 loop: CASSERTLNTEAFF. The CDR3 region has the DNA TGTGCCAGCAGTGAACGGACACTGAACACTGAAGCTTTCTTT.